This T cell receptor (beta chain) was identified during a study of glioma-infiltrating T cells. Overall study findings and caveats: Gliomas, especially low-grade, showed above-expected tissue-blood divergence; non-neoplastic patients showed below.

This clonotype was seen a few times. Its antigen is not identified. Amplification of TCR alpha and beta CDR3 regions from RNA used iRepertoire nested multiplex PCR. Each CDR3 protein is one row after TCRdb ran MiXCR on the multiplex PCR reads. The profile covers some 93,000 distinct CDR3 sequences, with roughly 40% appearing a single time and roughly two fifths taken by the ten largest. V was shortened by 2 bases and J by 3 bases, with 20 bases between the two germline ends. The CDR3 covers 17 residues. Germline V CDR1 and CDR2: SGHRS, YFSETQ. The rearrangement uses TRBV5-1 and TRBJ2-5; D tentatively fits TRBD1 or TRBD2 (5 bases each). The sequence was obtained from a human donor with low-grade glioma or glioblastoma, undergoing nonglioma brain surgery, or in good health (not recorded which). Sequencing was carried out using glioma tissue, nonneoplastic brain tissue, or PBMCs (not recorded which). CDR3 in amino acids: CASSFRGHPFVEETQYF. In nucleotides, the CDR3 is TGCGCCAGCAGCTTCCGGGGCCACCCTTTCGTTGAAGAGACCCAGTACTTC.